The 24 T cell receptor beta chains reported below all come from one sample, sequenced in a study of T-cell reconstitution after alpha-beta-depleted transplantation in children. Unique molecular identifiers featured in how the TCRbeta library was prepared. Each CDR3 protein is one row after TCRdb ran MiXCR on the PCR reads. The table lists about 230,000 distinct CDR3 sequences, roughly a tenth of them singletons, with around 6% in the top ten. The material was PBMCs from the stem cell graft donor, obtained from the stem cell graft. These TCRs come from a human donor who donated a stem cell graft to a child with acute lymphoblastic leukemia.

This clonotype was counted only a few times. The CDR3 DNA reads TGCGCCAGCAGGCTAGCGGGGGGGCCCGAGCAGTACTTC. Encoded protein: CASRLAGGPEQYF. The V gene is TRBV10-2, the J gene TRBJ2-7; TRBD2 matches at 12 bases. The germline CDR1 and CDR2 sequences are WSHSY and SAAADI. Losses at the gene ends were 6 bases for V and 6 bases for J; bases not matched to a gene: 3. There are 13 residues in the CDR3.

The sample holds a few counts of this clonotype. This chain links TRBV5-6 with TRBJ1-5, with 8 bases matching TRBD1. Germline loops: CDR1 SGHDT, CDR2 YYEEEE. The length of the CDR3 is 17 residues. V trimming: 4 bases; J trimming: 0 bases; junction bases outside the gene matches: 9. The CDR3 DNA reads as TGTGCCAGCAGCGTTTACAGGGGGTCAAATAGCAATCAGCCCCAGCATTTT. Protein sequence: CASSVYRGSNSNQPQHF.

This clonotype has a count of ten or more. The V and J genes are TRBV18 and TRBJ2-1; the D is unclear. The length of the CDR3 is 14 residues. With 0 bases removed from V and 3 bases from J, the gap between germline ends came to 6 bases. Germline-derived CDR1 and CDR2 are KGHSH and LQKENI. CDR3 protein: CASSPPTGYNEQFF. The DNA of the CDR3 is TGTGCCAGCTCACCACCCACTGGCTACAATGAGCAGTTCTTC.

This clonotype was detected ten times or more. V usage is TRBV28 and J usage is TRBJ2-3; 9 bases line up with TRBD2. The CDR3 is made up of 14 amino acids. V lost 10 bases, J lost 2 bases, and 7 bases stayed unmatched. Germline V lookup: CDR1 MDHEN, CDR2 SYDVKM. The chain's CDR3 is CATWLAGFTDTQYF. CDR3 nucleotides: TGTGCCACCTGGCTAGCGGGGTTCACAGATACGCAGTATTTT.

For this clonotype: Just one base apart from a much larger clone, this may be a read error. The chain carries TRBV5-4 and TRBJ2-3; 11 nucleotides match TRBD2. CDR1 and CDR2 (germline): SGHNT, YYREEE (reference sequence). The ends lost 4 bases at V and 6 bases at J; junction bases unmatched: 22. The length of the CDR3 is 20 residues. In DNA form, the CDR3 reads TGTGCCAGCAGCGTGGGTCCGGGACTTGTAGCGGGGGGGATGTTTGATACGCAGTATTTT. This encodes CASSVGPGLVAGGMFDTQYF.

This clonotype showed up just a few times. This sequence joins TRBV5-1 and TRBJ2-7; either TRBD1 or TRBD2 may fit D (5 bases each). Trimming took 4 bases from V and 0 from J, leaving 17 bases between them. The CDR3 consists of 16 residues. Germline values: CDR1 SGHRS, CDR2 YFSETQ. The CDR3 DNA is TGCGCCAGCAGCCGTACCGGGACGGATTCCTCCTACGAGCAGTACTTC. Encoded protein: CASSRTGTDSSYEQYF.

This clonotype was picked up a small number of times. The chain uses TRBV29-1 and TRBJ2-5, with 7 bases that match TRBD1. V was pared by 6 bases and J by 4 bases, with 5 bases of the junction left unmatched. The CDR3 runs 12 residues. Per germline, CDR1 SQVTM and CDR2 ANQGSEA. The CDR3 bases are TGCAGCGTCGATACAGGGGCAGAGACCCAGTACTTC. Translated: CSVDTGAETQYF.

This rearrangement joins TRBV2 to TRBJ2-3; D remains unclear. Trimming pared 5 bases from V and 1 base from J, leaving 19 bases between. The CDR3 extends over 17 amino acids. The germline V gene has CDR1 SNHLY and CDR2 FYNNEI. Here the CDR3 reads CASSSRRSRLRTDTQYF. The CDR3 bases are TGTGCCAGCAGTTCCCGTCGGTCGAGGCTTCGCACAGATACGCAGTATTTT.

This clonotype was seen ten or more times. The J gene is TRBJ1-1, the V gene TRBV5-1; 8 positions match TRBD1. The CDR3 consists of 15 residues. The V gene's germline CDR1 is SGHRS and CDR2 YFSETQ. Trimming cost V 4 bases and J 5 bases; bases outside gene matches: 10. DNA of the CDR3: TGCGCCAGCAGCACCACAGGGGGAGGAGATACTGAAGCTTTCTTT. Translation gives CASSTTGGGDTEAFF.

This clonotype was picked up a small number of times. The V call is TRBV7-2, the J call TRBJ2-2, with TRBD2 matching 8 bases. Germline CDR1 is SGHTA and CDR2 is FQGNSA. Germline trimming cut 2 bases from V and 6 bases from J; bases unmatched to any gene: 8. The CDR3 extends over 16 amino acids. The CDR3 loop reads CASSLSARGGAGELFF. Written as DNA, the CDR3 is TGTGCCAGCAGCTTATCCGCTCGGGGGGGCGCCGGGGAGCTGTTTTTT. The variable domain in full, with the rest retrieved from reference TRBV7-2 and TRBJ2-2, is GAGVSQSPSNKVTEKGKDVELRCDPISGHTALYWYRQSLGQGLEFLIYFQGNSAPDKSGLPSDRFSAERTGGSVSTLTIQRTQQEDSAVYLCASSLSARGGAGELFFGEGSRLTVL.

A few counts support this clonotype. V is TRBV7-6 and J is TRBJ2-1; D call uncertain. Per germline, CDR1 SGHVS and CDR2 FNYEAQ. Trimming removed 6 bases at V and 6 bases at J, with 9 bases between. The CDR3 is 12 residues long. The CDR3, as DNA: TGTGCCAGCAGTACGGCTTCCAATGAGCAGTTCTTC. This gives the protein CASSTASNEQFF. Drawing the rest from reference TRBV7-6 and TRBJ2-1, the complete variable domain is GAGVSQSPRYKVTKRGQDVALRCDPISGHVSLYWYRQALGQGPEFLTYFNYEAQQDKSGLPNDRFSAERPEGSISTLTIQRTEQRDSAMYRCASSTASNEQFFGPGTRLTVL.

This clonotype was seen more than once but under ten times. The chain joins TRBV27 to TRBJ2-7, with TRBD2 as a possible D gene (5 bases). Germline V lookup: CDR1 MNHEY, CDR2 SMNVEV (reference sequence). The CDR3 is 15 amino acids. V was cut by 6 bases and J by 6 bases, with 21 bases left in between. DNA of the CDR3: TGTGCCAGCAGACTACTAGGTCTATCCGCCGCCGAGCAGTACTTC. Protein sequence: CASRLLGLSAAEQYF.

This clonotype has more than one count but fewer than ten. The chain carries TRBV20-1 and TRBJ2-7, with 9 positions matching TRBD2. Germline V gene sequence: CDR1 DFQATT, CDR2 SNEGSKA (reference sequence). Trimming took 6 bases from V and 0 from J; bases not matched to a gene: 6. The CDR3 runs 14 residues. CDR3 sequence reads: CSAQQAGGSYEQYF. The CDR3 DNA sequence: TGCAGTGCCCAACAAGCGGGGGGCTCCTACGAGCAGTACTTC.

This clonotype was counted a few times. J is TRBJ1-5 and V is TRBV7-9; D call uncertain. Germline CDR1 reads SEHNR; CDR2 reads FQNEAQ (reference sequence). V lost 7 bases, J lost 4 bases, and 11 bases lay in between. The CDR3 spans 13 residues. The chain's CDR3 is CASTLTGNQPQHF. The CDR3 coding sequence is TGTGCCAGCACCCTTACGGGTAATCAGCCCCAGCATTTT.

This clonotype was seen many times. This chain joins TRBV27 and TRBJ2-7; D is unresolved. The germline V and J ends were trimmed by 5 bases and 5 bases, with 13 bases remaining between them. CDR3 size: 13 residues. Per the germline V gene, CDR1 is MNHEY and CDR2 is SMNVEV (reference sequence). The CDR3 nucleotides are TGTGCCAGCAGTCTTACTACAGTCCACGAGCAGTACTTC. It specifies CASSLTTVHEQYF.

This clonotype occurred many times. The chain has TRBV6-5 and TRBJ1-1; D is possibly TRBD1 (6 bases). The CDR3 totals 17 residues. V lost 3 bases and J 0 bases, leaving 17 bases between the germline ends. Germline V gene lookup returns CDR1 MNHEY and CDR2 SVGAGI. This CDR3 reads CASSYTAPDSLNTEAFF. DNA of the CDR3: TGTGCCAGCAGTTATACAGCACCGGACAGTTTGAACACTGAAGCTTTCTTT.

This clonotype was detected a few times. The chain employs TRBV11-2 and TRBJ1-1, with 7 positions matching TRBD1. V was clipped by 5 bases and J by 2 bases; unmatched bases: 8. Germline loops: CDR1 SGHAT, CDR2 FQNNGV. This CDR3 has 15 residues. CDR3: CASSQERTGNTEAFF. The CDR3 nucleotides are TGTGCCAGCAGCCAAGAACGGACAGGAAACACTGAAGCTTTCTTT.

This chain joins TRBV5-1 and TRBJ2-5; a possible D gene is TRBD2 (6 bases). Trimming took 6 bases from V and 3 from J, leaving 18 bases between them. Per germline, CDR1 SGHRS and CDR2 YFSETQ. The CDR3 has 15 residues. The CDR3 here is CASNGRGPWEETQYF. CDR3 DNA sequence: TGCGCCAGCAACGGGCGGGGTCCGTGGGAAGAGACCCAGTACTTC.

This clonotype was picked up many times. This sequence joins TRBV10-3 and TRBJ1-3; tentatively, D is TRBD1 (6 bases). V was trimmed by 6 bases and J by 0 bases, leaving 12 bases between them. This CDR3 is 15 amino acids long. The germline V gene has CDR1 ENHRY and CDR2 SYGVKD. The CDR3 DNA is TGTGCCATCAGGACCAGGGGTGACTCTGGAAACACCATATATTTT. This codes for CAIRTRGDSGNTIYF.

This chain links TRBV7-9 with TRBJ2-7; 7 nucleotides align to TRBD2. CDR1 and CDR2 (germline): SEHNR, FQNEAQ (reference sequence). The CDR3 length is 17 residues. V shed 5 bases and J 0 bases; nucleotides not matched to a gene: 13. CDR3 sequence: CASSLTIGGVTSYEQYF. The CDR3 DNA reads TGTGCCAGCAGCCTCACCATTGGGGGGGTTACCTCCTACGAGCAGTACTTC.

This clonotype was found a few times. J is TRBJ1-5 and V is TRBV20-1, with 7 nucleotides matching TRBD1. The CDR3 is 15 amino acids. Germline lookup yields CDR1 DFQATT and CDR2 SNEGSKA (reference sequence). Trimming removed 1 base from V and 4 bases from J; junction bases left unmatched: 7. The CDR3 nucleotides are TGCAGTGCTAGAGCGCTTGGGACAGAAAATCAGCCCCAGCATTTT. As protein: CSARALGTENQPQHF.

J is TRBJ2-3 and V is TRBV5-1, with D unresolved. With 5 bases removed from V and 3 bases from J, the gap between germline ends came to 16 bases. The CDR3 covers 15 residues. The V gene's germline CDR1 is SGHRS and CDR2 YFSETQ. CDR3 loop: CASRARHFSTDTQYF. The CDR3 DNA reads TGCGCCAGCAGGGCGCGCCATTTTTCTACAGATACGCAGTATTTT.

The sample holds many counts of this clonotype. The chain employs TRBV28 and TRBJ2-2, with D possibly matching TRBD1 (5 bases). Per the germline V gene, CDR1 is MDHEN and CDR2 is SYDVKM. This CDR3 is built from 15 residues. Between the trimmed V and J ends, which lost 5 bases and 2 bases, there was a span of 12 bases. CDR3 protein: CASSTAGSNTGELFF. The CDR3 DNA sequence: TGTGCCAGCAGTACGGCAGGGTCTAACACCGGGGAGCTGTTTTTT.

The gene calls are TRBV29-1 and TRBJ1-2; 7 positions agree with TRBD1. The length of the CDR3 is 14 residues. From germline, CDR1 is SQVTM and CDR2 ANQGSEA. J was trimmed by 4 bases and V by 3 bases; bases with no gene match: 8. CDR3 DNA sequence: TGCAGCGTTGATTATGGGGGACAGACCTATGGCTACACCTTC. Amino acid sequence: CSVDYGGQTYGYTF.